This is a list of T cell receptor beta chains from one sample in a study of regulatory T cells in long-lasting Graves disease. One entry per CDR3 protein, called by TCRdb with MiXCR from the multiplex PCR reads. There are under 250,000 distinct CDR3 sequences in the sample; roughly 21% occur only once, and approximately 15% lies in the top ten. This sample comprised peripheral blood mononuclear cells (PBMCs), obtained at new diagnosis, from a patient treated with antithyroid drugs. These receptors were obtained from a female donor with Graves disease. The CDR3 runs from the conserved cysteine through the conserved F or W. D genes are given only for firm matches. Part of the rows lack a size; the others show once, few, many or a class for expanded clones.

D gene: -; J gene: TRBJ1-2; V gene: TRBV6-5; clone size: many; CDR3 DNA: TGTGCCAGCAGTTACGCCGTTGGGTTCGGTGGCTACACCTTC; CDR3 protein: CASSYAVGFGGYTF
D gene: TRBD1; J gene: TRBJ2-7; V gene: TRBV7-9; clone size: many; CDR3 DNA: TGTGCCAGCAGCCGTATAGTGGGACAGGTCGACGAGCAGTACTTC; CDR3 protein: CASSRIVGQVDEQYF
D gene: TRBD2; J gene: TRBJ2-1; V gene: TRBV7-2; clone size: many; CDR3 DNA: TGTGCCAGCAGCCCGGAGGCGGGGGGGCCCTACAATGAGCAGTTCTTC; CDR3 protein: CASSPEAGGPYNEQFF
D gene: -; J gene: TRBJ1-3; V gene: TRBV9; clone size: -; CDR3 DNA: TGTGCCAGCAGCGTAGGGGCGGTCGCCTCTGGAAACACCATATATTTT; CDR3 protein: CASSVGAVASGNTIYF
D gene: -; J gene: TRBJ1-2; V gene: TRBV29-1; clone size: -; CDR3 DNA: TGCAGCATATGGACAGCGGGAGGCTACACCTTC; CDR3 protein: CSIWTAGGYTF
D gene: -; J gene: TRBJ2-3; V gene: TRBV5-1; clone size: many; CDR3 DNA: TGCGCCAGCAGCTTGGAGGGGACAGGGTTGACTAGCGGAAGAGGTGATACGCAGTATTTT; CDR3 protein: CASSLEGTGLTSGRGDTQYF
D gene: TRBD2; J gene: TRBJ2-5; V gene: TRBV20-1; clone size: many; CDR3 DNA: TGCAGTGCATCGGGGGGGAGAGAGACCCAGTACTTC; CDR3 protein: CSASGGRETQYF
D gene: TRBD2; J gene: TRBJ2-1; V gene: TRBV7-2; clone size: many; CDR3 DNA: TGTGCCAGCAGCTATAGCGGGGGGGATTACAATGAGCAGTTCTTC; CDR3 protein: CASSYSGGDYNEQFF
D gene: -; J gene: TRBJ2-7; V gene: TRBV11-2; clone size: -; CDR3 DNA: TGTGCCAGCAGCACGAATCAAGGACGTGCCGTTTCCCACGAGCAGTACTTC; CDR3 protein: CASSTNQGRAVSHEQYF
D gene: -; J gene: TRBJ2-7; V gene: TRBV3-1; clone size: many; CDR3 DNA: TGTGCCAGCAGCCAAGGGGCGGGGATGCCGTACTTC; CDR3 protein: CASSQGAGMPYF
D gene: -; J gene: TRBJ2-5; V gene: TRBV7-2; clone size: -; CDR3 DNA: TGTGCCAGCAGCTCGCCAGACAGGGGAGGGGGCAGGACCCAGTACTTC; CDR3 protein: CASSSPDRGGGRTQYF
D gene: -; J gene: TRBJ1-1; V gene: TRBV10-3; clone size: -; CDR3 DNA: TGTGCCATCAACGGACAGCAGAACACTGAAGCTTTCTTT; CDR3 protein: CAINGQQNTEAFF
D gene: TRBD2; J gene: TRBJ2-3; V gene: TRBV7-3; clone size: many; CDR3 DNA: TGTGCCAGCAGCGCCCAATCTAGCGGGAGGATCACAGATACGCAGTATTTT; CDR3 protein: CASSAQSSGRITDTQYF
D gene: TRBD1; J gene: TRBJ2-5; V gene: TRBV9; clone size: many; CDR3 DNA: TGTGCCAGCAGCCCCGGACAGGCTATGCAAGAGACCCAGTACTTC; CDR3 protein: CASSPGQAMQETQYF
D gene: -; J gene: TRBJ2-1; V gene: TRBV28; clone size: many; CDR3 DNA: TGTGCCAGCAGTTCCCCGCGTTCTAGTTCAAGCCATGAGCAGTTCTTC; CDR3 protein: CASSSPRSSSSHEQFF
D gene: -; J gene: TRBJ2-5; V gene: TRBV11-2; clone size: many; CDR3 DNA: TGTGCCAGCAGCCGGGGGCTGGCGGGAGACGAGACCCAGTACTTC; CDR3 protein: CASSRGLAGDETQYF
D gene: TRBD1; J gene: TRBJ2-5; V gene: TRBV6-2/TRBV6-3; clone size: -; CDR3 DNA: TGTGCCAGCAGTTACTCTAGGCAGGGGGCCACCCAGTACTTC; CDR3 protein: CASSYSRQGATQYF
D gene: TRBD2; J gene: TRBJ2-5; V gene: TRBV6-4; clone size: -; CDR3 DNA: TGTGCCAGCAGTGATGTGCGGGGAGGGCCTGAAGAGACCCAGTACTTC; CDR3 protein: CASSDVRGGPEETQYF
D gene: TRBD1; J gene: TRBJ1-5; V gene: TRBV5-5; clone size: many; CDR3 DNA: TGTGCCAGCAGCTGGTCAGGGGGCCCCAGCAATCAGCCCCAGCATTTT; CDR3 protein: CASSWSGGPSNQPQHF
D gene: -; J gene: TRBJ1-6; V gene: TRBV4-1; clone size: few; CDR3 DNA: TGCGCCAGCAGCCAAGCTGGGACCACATACTCACCCCTCCACTTT; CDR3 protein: CASSQAGTTYSPLHF
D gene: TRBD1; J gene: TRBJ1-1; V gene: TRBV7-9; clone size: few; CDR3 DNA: TGTGCCAGCAGCCGGGACAGTAACACTGAAGCTTTCTTT; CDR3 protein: CASSRDSNTEAFF
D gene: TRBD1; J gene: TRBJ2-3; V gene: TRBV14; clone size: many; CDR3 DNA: TGTGCCAGCAGCGGGGACAGGGGCAGAACAGATACGCAGTATTTT; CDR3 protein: CASSGDRGRTDTQYF
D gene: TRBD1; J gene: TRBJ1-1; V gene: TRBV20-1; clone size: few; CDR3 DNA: TGCAGTGCTACCTTAGGGACAGGGGCTAACACTGAAGCTTTCTTT; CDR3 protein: CSATLGTGANTEAFF
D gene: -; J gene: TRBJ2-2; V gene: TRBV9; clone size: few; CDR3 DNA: TGTGCCAGCAGAAAAGACGCCGGGCCCGGGGAGCTGTTTTTT; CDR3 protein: CASRKDAGPGELFF
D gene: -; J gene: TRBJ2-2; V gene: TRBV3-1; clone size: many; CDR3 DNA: TGTGCCAGCAGCCAAGACACGGGGGAGGACCCCGCCTACGGGGAGCTGTTTTTT; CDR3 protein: CASSQDTGEDPAYGELFF
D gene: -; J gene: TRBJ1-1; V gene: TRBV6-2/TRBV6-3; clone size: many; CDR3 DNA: TGTGCCAGCAGTTCCCCCTTCAGGGGCTACACTGAAGCTTTCTTT; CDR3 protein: CASSSPFRGYTEAFF
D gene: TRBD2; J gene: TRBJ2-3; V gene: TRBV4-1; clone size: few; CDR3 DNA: TGCGCCAGCAGCTCTCTGACTAGCGGGAACCCAGATACGCAGTATTTT; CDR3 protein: CASSSLTSGNPDTQYF
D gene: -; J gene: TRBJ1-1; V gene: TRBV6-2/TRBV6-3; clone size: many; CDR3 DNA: TGTGCCAGCACCCACGGCCGAACTGAAGCTTTCTTT; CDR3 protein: CASTHGRTEAFF
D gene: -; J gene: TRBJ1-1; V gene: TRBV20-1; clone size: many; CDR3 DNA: TGCAGTGCACCTAAGACAGGCAGGAACACTGAAGCTTTCTTT; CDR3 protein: CSAPKTGRNTEAFF
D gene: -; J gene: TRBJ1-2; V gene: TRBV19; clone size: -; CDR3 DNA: TGTGCCAGTAGTATAGAACTAAGGGGGGCAGCGAGGGGCTACACCTTC; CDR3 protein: CASSIELRGAARGYTF
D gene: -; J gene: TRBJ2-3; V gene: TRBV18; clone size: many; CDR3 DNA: TGTGCCAGCTCACCACCGTGGGGTAGCACAGATACGCAGTATTTT; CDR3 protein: CASSPPWGSTDTQYF
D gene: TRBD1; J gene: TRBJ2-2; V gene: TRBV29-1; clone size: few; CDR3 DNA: TGCAGCGTTGACAGGGGGACCGGGGAGCTGTTTTTT; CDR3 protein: CSVDRGTGELFF
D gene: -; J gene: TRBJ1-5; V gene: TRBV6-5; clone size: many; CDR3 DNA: TGTGCCAGCAGTTACTTAGGTTTCAATCAGCCCCAGCATTTT; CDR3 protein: CASSYLGFNQPQHF
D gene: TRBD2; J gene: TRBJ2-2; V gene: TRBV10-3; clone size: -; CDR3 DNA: TGTGCCATCAGCCCGGGGGGGACACCCACCGGGGAGCTGTTTTTT; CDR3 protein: CAISPGGTPTGELFF
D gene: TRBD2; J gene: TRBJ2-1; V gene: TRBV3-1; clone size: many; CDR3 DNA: TGTGCCAGCAGCCAAGATCCCCCCCTAATGTGGCGGGGGGTAGGGAATGAGCAGTTCTTC; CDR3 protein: CASSQDPPLMWRGVGNEQFF
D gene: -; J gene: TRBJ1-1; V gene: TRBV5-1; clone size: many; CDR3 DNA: TGTGCCAGCAGCTTGGACGGGAGGGGCGCTGAAGCTTTCTTT; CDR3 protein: CASSLDGRGAEAFF
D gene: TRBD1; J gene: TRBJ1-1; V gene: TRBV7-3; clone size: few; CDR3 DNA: TGTGCCAGCAGCTTAGCTCCGGGACAGGGGGGAAACACTGAAGCTTTCTTT; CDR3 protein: CASSLAPGQGGNTEAFF
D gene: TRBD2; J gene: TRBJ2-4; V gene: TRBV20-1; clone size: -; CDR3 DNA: TGCAGTGCTACGACTAGCGGGGAGAAAAACATTCAGTACTTC; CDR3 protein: CSATTSGEKNIQYF
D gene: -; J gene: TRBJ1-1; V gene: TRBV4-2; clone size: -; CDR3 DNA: TGTGCCAGCAGCTCACCAGCGTGGGGCACTGAAGCTTTCTTT; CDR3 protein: CASSSPAWGTEAFF
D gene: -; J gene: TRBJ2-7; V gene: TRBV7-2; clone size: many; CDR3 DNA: TGTGCCAGCAGCTTGGCTAACAGCGCCCCAATCGGGCAGTACTTC; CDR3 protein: CASSLANSAPIGQYF
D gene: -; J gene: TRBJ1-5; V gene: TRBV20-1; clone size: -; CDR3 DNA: TGCAGTGCTTCGCCTGGTCGGGGGGGCAATCAGCCCCAGCATTTT; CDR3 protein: CSASPGRGGNQPQHF
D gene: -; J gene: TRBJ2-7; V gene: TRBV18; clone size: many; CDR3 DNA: TGTGCCAGCTCACCGGTCGGCGGGATTAGGTCCTACGAGCAGTACTTC; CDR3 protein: CASSPVGGIRSYEQYF